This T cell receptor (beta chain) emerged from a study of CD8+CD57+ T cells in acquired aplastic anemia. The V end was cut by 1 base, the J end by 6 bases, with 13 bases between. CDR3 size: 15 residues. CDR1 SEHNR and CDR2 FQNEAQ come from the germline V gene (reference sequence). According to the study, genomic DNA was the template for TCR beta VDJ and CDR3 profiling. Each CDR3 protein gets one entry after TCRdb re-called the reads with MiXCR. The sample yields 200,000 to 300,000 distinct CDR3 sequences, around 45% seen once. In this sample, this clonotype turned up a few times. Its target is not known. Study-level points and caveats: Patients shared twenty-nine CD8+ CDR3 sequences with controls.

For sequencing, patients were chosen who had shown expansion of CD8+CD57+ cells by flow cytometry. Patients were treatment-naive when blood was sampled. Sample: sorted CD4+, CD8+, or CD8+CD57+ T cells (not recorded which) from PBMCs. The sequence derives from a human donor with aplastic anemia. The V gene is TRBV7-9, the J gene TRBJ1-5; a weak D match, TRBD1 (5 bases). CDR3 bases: TGTGCCAGCAGCTTAGGGTGGGGGGAAGTTCAGCCCCAGCATTTT. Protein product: CASSLGWGEVQPQHF.